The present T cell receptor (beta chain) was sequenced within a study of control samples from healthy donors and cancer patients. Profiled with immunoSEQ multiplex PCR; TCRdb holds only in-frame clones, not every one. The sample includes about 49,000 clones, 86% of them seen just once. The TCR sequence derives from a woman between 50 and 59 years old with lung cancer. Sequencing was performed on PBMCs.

The CDR3 DNA follows: TGTGCCAGCAGCCAAGAGGTGGGATGCCAGCCCCAGCATTTT. This gives the protein CASSQEVGCQPQHF. V and J are TRBV3-1 (or the pseudogene TRBV3-2) and TRBJ1-5; D remains ambiguous. Trimming cost V 0 bases and J 7 bases, with 10 bases left between them. CDR3 length equals 14 residues. CDR1 is LGHDT and CDR2 is YNNKEL in the germline V gene (reference sequence).